This TCR beta chain was sequenced for a study of metastatic and nonmetastatic thyroid tumors. On the study more broadly: Across blood and tumor or nodule tissue, repertoires from malignant and benign thyroid patients were compared with one another. The study, taken as a whole, reports: It was reportedly found that TCR beta diversity was significantly higher in malignant thyroid tumors than in benign nodules, a difference seen in both blood and tumor samples.

TCRdb re-processed the PCR reads through MiXCR. Here the sample spans 15,000 to 20,000 clones, approximately 20% being singletons. No treatment had been given to any patient before thyroid surgery. Note on this clone: Its antigen remains unknown.

Trimming stripped 0 bases from V and 1 base from J, with 5 bases between. The CDR3 is 14 residues long. The germline V gene encodes CDR1 LGHNA and CDR2 YNFKEQ. Sequencing was done on a sample of tumor tissue. The receptor comes from a female donor with papillary thyroid cancer or a benign thyroid nodule (not recorded which). Some clones in this sample may be carry-over from other donors' samples. The genes are TRBV4-2 and TRBJ2-3; D remains unclear. The CDR3, as DNA: TGTGCCAGCAGCCAAGATGCGGGCACAGATACGCAGTATTTT. Protein sequence: CASSQDAGTDTQYF.